This TCR beta chain was found in a study of blood T cell repertoires in COVID-19. The CDR3 contains 14 residues. With V trimmed by 4 bases and J by 11 bases, 7 bases remained unmatched. Per germline, CDR1 MNHEY and CDR2 SVGAGI. Here immunoSEQ multiplex PCR was the method, and the copy in TCRdb shows in-frame clones only, minus some. This sample has 150,000 to 200,000 clones, with about 86% found just once. This sequence was found in a man in his fifties with active or convalescent COVID-19. The specimen sequenced was peripheral blood. V gene TRBV6-5 combines with J gene TRBJ2-7, with 14 bases lining up with TRBD2. The CDR3 protein is CASSWGLAGAREYF. As DNA, the CDR3 is TGTGCCAGCAGTTGGGGACTAGCGGGAGCACGTGAGTACTTC.